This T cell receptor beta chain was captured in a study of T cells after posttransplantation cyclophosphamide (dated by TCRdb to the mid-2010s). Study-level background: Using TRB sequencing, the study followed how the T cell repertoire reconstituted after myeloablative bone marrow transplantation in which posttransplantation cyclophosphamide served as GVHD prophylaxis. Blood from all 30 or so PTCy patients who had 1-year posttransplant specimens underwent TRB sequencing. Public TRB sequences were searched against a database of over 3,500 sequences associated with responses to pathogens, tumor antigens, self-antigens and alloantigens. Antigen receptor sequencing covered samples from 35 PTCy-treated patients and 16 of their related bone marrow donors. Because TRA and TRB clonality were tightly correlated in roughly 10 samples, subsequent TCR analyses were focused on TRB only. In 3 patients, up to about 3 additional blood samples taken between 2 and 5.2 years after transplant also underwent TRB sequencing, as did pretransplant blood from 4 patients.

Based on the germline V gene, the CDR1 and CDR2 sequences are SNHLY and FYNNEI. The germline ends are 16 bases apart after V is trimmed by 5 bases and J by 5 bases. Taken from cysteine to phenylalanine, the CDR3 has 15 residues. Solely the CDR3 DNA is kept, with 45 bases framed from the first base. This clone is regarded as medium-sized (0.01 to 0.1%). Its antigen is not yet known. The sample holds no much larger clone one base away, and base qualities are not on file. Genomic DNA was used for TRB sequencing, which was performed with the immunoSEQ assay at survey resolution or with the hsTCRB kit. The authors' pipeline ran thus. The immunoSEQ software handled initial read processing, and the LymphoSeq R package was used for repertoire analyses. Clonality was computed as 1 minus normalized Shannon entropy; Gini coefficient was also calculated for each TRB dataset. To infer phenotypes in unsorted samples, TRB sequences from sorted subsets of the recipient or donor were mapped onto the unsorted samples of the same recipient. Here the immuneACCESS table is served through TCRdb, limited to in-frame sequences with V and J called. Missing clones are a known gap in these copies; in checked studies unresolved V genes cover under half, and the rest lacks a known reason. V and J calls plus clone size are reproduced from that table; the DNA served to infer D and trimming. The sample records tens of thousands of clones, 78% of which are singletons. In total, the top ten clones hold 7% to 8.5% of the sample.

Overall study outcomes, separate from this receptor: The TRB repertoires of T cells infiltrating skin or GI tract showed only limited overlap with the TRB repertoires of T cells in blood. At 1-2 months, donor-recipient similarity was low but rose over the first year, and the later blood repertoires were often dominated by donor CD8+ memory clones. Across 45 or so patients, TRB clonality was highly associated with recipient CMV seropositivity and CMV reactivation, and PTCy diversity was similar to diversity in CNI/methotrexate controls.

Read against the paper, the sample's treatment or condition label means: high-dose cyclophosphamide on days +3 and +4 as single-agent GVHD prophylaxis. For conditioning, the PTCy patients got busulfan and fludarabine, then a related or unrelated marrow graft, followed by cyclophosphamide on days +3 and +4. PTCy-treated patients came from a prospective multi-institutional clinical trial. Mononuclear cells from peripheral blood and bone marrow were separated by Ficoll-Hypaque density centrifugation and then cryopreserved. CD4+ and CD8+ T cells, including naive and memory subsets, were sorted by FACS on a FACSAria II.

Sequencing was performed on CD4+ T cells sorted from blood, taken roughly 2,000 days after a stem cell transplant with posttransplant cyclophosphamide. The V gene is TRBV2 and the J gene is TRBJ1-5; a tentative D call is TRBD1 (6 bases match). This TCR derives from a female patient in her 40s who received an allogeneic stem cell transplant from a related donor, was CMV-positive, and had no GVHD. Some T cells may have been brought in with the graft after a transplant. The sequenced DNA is TGTGCCAGCAGTCAATTACAGGGTCAGTATCAGCCCCAGCATTTT. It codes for CASSQLQGQYQPQHF.